Presented here are 2 T cell receptor beta chains from one specimen sequenced in a study of monozygotic twins with inflammatory bowel disease. Following a re-call of the 5' RACE reads, TCRdb has one entry per CDR3 protein and lacks DNA. The specimen's table records about 330,000 distinct CDR3 sequences. The sequenced sample was blood. The receptors shown here come from a human donor with ulcerative colitis or Crohn's disease, or a healthy co-twin of an affected twin (not recorded which).

The chain carries TRBV4-2 and TRBJ2-7; as DNA is missing, the TRBD2 call by TCRdb cannot be tested. Looked up from germline, CDR1 is LGHNA and CDR2 is YNFKEQ. This CDR3 has 16 amino acids. CDR3 in amino acids: CASSLLDGPEAYEQYF.

This sequence joins TRBV20-1 and TRBJ2-2. The germline V gene has CDR1 DFQATT and CDR2 SNEGSKA (reference sequence). The CDR3 totals 16 residues. The CDR3: CSARVVASPNTGELFF.